This passage covers 11 T cell receptor beta chains from one sample sequenced in a study of Graves' ophthalmopathy and Graves' hyperthyroidism (dated by TCRdb to the late 2010s). The run used an Illumina HiSeq 2000. For repertoire sequencing, TCR beta CDR3 regions were amplified from RNA transcripts. The first round of RT-PCR was done with HTBI primers and the Qiagen OneStep RT-PCR kit, and was followed by a second round of multiplex PCR, then size selection and purification. TCRdb reanalyzed the raw reads on its own, using fastp at Q25 for trimming and MiXCR for clone calling, and kept in-frame beta chains. Each record represents a unique CDR3 protein, reported with the most common genes and DNA among its rows. The sample table records approximately 210,000 distinct CDR3 sequences; around 28% of these occur just once. Approximately 9.1% of the sample lies in the top ten. Sequenced material: peripheral blood. These receptors originate from a man between 45 and 60 years old with Graves' ophthalmopathy. Donor details come from another sample of the same person, matched by shared clones.

This clonotype was seen repeatedly, ten times or more. The chain is built from TRBV11-2 and TRBJ2-7; 9 bases map to TRBD2. This CDR3 comprises 14 residues. V shed 3 bases, J shed 6 bases, and the junction held 6 bases outside the gene matches. Germline loops: CDR1 SGHAT, CDR2 FQNNGV. CDR3 sequence: CASSLVASGTEQYF. CDR3 coding DNA: TGTGCCAGCAGCTTGGTGGCTAGCGGGACCGAGCAGTACTTC.

This chain joins TRBV6-1 and TRBJ1-3, with TRBD1 as a possible D gene (5 bases). Germline V gives CDR1 MNHNS, CDR2 SASEGT. This CDR3 contains 16 residues. The V end was cut by 5 bases, the J end by 0 bases, with 14 bases between. The DNA for the CDR3 is TGTGCCAGCAGTAGAAAATCGGGGCTCTCTGGAAACACCATATATTTT. Translated, it gives CASSRKSGLSGNTIYF.

This clonotype was seen repeatedly, ten times or more. CDR3 loop: CATQDVRGTGELFF. The CDR3 DNA reads TGTGCCACTCAGGACGTTCGGGGTACCGGGGAGCTGTTTTTT. The genes are TRBV6-5 and TRBJ2-2; D possibly corresponds to TRBD2 (5 bases). This CDR3 comprises 14 residues. Germline CDR1 is MNHEY and CDR2 is SVGAGI. Trimming stripped 10 bases from V and 5 bases from J, with 17 bases between.

This clonotype appeared many times. The CDR3 ends on some other residue instead of the conserved phenylalanine or tryptophan, so this is likely a read error. The gene calls are TRBV6-1 and TRBJ1-1, with no clear D. V was pared by 2 bases and J by 5 bases, with 3 bases between. The CDR3 consists of 11 residues. CDR1 and CDR2 from the germline V gene are MNHNS and SASEGT. The CDR3 is CASSESTEAFL. The CDR3, as DNA: TGTGCCAGCAGTGAATCTACTGAAGCTTTCCTT.

This clonotype was counted many times. V is TRBV6-1 and J is TRBJ2-5, with D possibly being TRBD1 (5 bases). This CDR3 is 13 amino acids long. Trimming shortened V by 2 bases and J by 4 bases, and 8 bases separated the two germline ends. CDR1 and CDR2 from the germline V gene are MNHNS and SASEGT. The CDR3 sequence is CASSEQGGETQYF. The CDR3 DNA follows: TGTGCCAGCAGTGAACAGGGTGGAGAGACCCAGTACTTC.

This clonotype came up many times. J is TRBJ2-5 and V is TRBV6-5; either TRBD1 or TRBD2 may fit D (6 bases each). V lost 3 bases, J lost 5 bases, and 13 bases lay in between. The CDR3 is made up of 14 amino acids. Germline CDR1 MNHEY, CDR2 SVGAGI. Here the CDR3 reads CASSYKGGAETQYF. CDR3 nucleotide sequence: TGTGCCAGCAGTTATAAGGGGGGCGCGGAGACCCAGTACTTC.

This clonotype was observed at least ten times. The genes are TRBV7-9 and TRBJ2-5, with TRBD1 matching 7 bases. Trimming took 4 bases from V and 5 from J; bases not matched to a gene: 7. The CDR3 is 14 amino acids. Germline V gives CDR1 SEHNR, CDR2 FQNEAQ (reference sequence). The CDR3 here is CASSSSGGRETQYF. The CDR3 DNA reads TGTGCCAGCAGCTCATCAGGGGGTCGGGAGACCCAGTACTTC.

This clonotype was seen at least ten times. This chain links TRBV6-2 or TRBV6-3 with TRBJ1-6; TRBD1 aligns across 8 bases. V lost 7 bases and J lost 8; bases outside the gene matches: 4. The germline V gene has CDR1 MNHEY and CDR2 SVGEGT. There are 13 residues in the CDR3. The chain's CDR3 is CASTRGLDSPLHF. In nucleotides, the CDR3 is TGTGCCAGCACCAGGGGGCTTGATTCACCCCTCCACTTT.

This clonotype appeared many times. This chain joins TRBV12-3 or TRBV12-4 and TRBJ1-2; perhaps TRBD1 as D (6 bases). Trimming removed 6 bases at V and 7 bases at J, with 12 bases between. The CDR3 extends over 12 amino acids. The CDR3 here is CASRGTGFGYTF. The CDR3 nucleotides read TGTGCCAGCAGGGGAACAGGGTTTGGCTACACCTTC.

This clonotype has ten or more counts. The J gene is TRBJ2-7, the V gene TRBV11-2; D is possibly TRBD1 or TRBD2 (5 bases each). CDR1 and CDR2 from the germline V gene are SGHAT and FQNNGV. The CDR3 contains 14 residues. The V and J ends lost 3 bases and 5 bases respectively, with 14 bases between them. CDR3 protein: CASSLGRLEHEQYF. In DNA, the CDR3 is TGTGCCAGCAGCTTGGGACGCCTGGAGCACGAGCAGTACTTC.

This clonotype was observed at least ten times. At one end the junction does not follow the germline gene, possibly because of a read error. The V gene is TRBV7-9, the J gene TRBJ2-7, with TRBD2 matching 13 bases. Germline-derived CDR1 and CDR2 are SEHNR and FQNEAQ (reference sequence). The CDR3 covers 15 residues. CDR3 coding DNA: TGTGCCAGCAGCTTAGGGACTAGCGGGAGAGCCGAGCAATACTTC. The encoded protein is CASSLGTSGRAEQYF.